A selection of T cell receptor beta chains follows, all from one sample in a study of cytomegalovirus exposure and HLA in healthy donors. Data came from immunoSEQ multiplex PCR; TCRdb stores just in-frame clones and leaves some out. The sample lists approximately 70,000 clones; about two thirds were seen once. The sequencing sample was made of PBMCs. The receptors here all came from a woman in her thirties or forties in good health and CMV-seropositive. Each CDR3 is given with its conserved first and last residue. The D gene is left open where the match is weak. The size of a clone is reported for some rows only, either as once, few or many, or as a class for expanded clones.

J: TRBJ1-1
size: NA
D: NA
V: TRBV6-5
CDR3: CASSQGQNTEAFF
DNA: TGTGCCAGCAGCCAAGGACAGAACACTGAAGCTTTCTTT

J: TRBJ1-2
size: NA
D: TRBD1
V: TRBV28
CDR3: CASSLLPGTGNGYTF
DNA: TGTGCCAGCAGTTTATTGCCCGGGACAGGGAATGGCTACACCTTC

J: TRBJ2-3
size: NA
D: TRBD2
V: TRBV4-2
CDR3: CASSQDTGGADTQYF
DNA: TGTGCCAGCAGCCAAGATACGGGGGGAGCGGATACGCAGTATTTT

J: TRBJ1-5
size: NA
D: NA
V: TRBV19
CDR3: CASSIEDRPNQPQHF
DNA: TGTGCCAGTAGTATAGAGGACAGACCTAATCAGCCCCAGCATTTT

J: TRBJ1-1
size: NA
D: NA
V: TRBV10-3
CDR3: CAISDRVDTEAFF
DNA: TGTGCCATCAGTGACAGGGTTGACACTGAAGCTTTCTTT

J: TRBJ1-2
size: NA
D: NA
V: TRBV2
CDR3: CASSLTGTNYGYTF
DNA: TGTGCCAGCAGCTTGACAGGAACAAACTATGGCTACACCTTC

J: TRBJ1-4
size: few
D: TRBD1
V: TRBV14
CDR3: CASSQVGEQGAHQKLFF
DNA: TGTGCCAGCAGCCAAGTTGGGGAGCAGGGGGCGCATCAAAAACTGTTTTTT

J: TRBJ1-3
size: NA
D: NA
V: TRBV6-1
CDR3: CASSGSAGGPGNTIYF
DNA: TGTGCCAGCAGTGGGTCAGCGGGGGGGCCCGGAAACACCATATATTTT

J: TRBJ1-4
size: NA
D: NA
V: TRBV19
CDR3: CASSTQNRDIGEKLFF
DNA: TGTGCCAGTAGTACCCAAAACAGGGACATAGGAGAAAAACTGTTTTTT

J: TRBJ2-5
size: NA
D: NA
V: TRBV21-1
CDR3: CASSKIGCDQETQYF
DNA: TGTGCCAGCAGCAAAATCGGTTGTGATCAAGAGACCCAGTACTTC

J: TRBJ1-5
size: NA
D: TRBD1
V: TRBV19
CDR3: CASSLQGSQPQHF
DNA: TGTGCCAGTAGTCTACAGGGGTCACAGCCCCAGCATTTT

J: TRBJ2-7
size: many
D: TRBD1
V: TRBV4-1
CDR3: CASSPPRTGWRVELF
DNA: TGCGCCAGCAGCCCACCTCGGACAGGGTGGCGTGTGGAACTCTTC

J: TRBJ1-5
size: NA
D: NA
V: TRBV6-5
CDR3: CASSVMGASNQPQHF
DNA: TGTGCCAGCAGTGTTATGGGAGCAAGCAATCAGCCCCAGCATTTT

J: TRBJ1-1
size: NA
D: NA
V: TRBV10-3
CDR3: CASRLLETANTEAFF
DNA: TGTGCCAGTCGACTCCTAGAAACCGCGAACACTGAAGCTTTCTTT

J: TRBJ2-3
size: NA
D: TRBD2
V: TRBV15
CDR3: CATSTETSEVTDTQYF
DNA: TGTGCCACCAGCACCGAGACTAGCGAGGTCACAGATACGCAGTATTTT

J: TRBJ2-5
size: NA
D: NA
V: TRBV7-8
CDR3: CASSLISYQETQYF
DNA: TGTGCCAGCAGCTTAATAAGCTATCAAGAGACCCAGTACTTC

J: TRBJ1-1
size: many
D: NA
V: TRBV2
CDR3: CASAPTGLMNTEAFF
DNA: TGTGCCAGCGCCCCAACAGGTCTAATGAACACTGAAGCTTTCTTT

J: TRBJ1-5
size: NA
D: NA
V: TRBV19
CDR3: CASSRKGGPRGQPQHF
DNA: TGTGCCAGTAGCCGAAAGGGGGGGCCGAGAGGGCAGCCCCAGCATTTT

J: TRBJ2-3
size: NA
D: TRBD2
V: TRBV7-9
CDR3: CASSLTSGNTQYF
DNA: TGTGCCAGCAGCTTAACTAGCGGGAATACGCAGTATTTT

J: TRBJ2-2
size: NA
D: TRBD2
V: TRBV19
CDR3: CASSKRGDSGVGTGELFF
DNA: TGTGCCAGTAGTAAGCGGGGGGATAGCGGGGTCGGCACCGGGGAGCTGTTTTTT

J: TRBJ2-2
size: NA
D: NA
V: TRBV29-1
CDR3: CSVVREVGTGELFF
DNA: TGCAGCGTGGTTAGGGAGGTCGGTACCGGGGAGCTGTTTTTT

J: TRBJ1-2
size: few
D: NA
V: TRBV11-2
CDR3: CASSPLRGRDYGYTF
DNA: TGTGCCAGCAGCCCTCTGCGGGGTAGAGACTATGGCTACACCTTC

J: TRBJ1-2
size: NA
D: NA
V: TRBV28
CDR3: CASSSGGIYGYTF
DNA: TGTGCCAGCAGTTCCGGGGGTATCTATGGCTACACCTTC

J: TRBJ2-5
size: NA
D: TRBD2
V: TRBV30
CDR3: CAWSGPGARGGPQTQYF
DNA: TGTGCCTGGAGTGGTCCCGGAGCTCGCGGGGGGCCGCAGACCCAGTACTTC